Listed here are 22 T cell receptor beta chains from one sample, sequenced in a study of tumor-infiltrating lymphocytes in primary liver carcinoma. From unsorted bulk tissue weighing roughly 18-31 mg, DNA and RNA were co-extracted. The authors made TCR beta cDNA from 400 to 600 ng total RNA with a constant-region primer. Each TCR beta library was derived from three nested multiplex PCR rounds that employed slightly modified ARM-PCR. TRBV1-TRBV30 forward primers paired with a C-beta reverse primer were used in the first two PCR rounds, which ran approximately 10 cycles each. Via MiXCR, TCRdb re-called the multiplex PCR reads, giving one row per CDR3 protein. The sample comprises fewer than 70,000 distinct CDR3 sequences, less than 75% of which are singletons, and around 57% rests with the top ten. The sample consisted of liver tumor tissue from sampling region 2. Subset reported: tumor region T2, inferior pole. The receptors were sampled from a man aged 35 to 55 with primary liver carcinoma and hepatitis B virus infection.

The chain uses TRBV28 and TRBJ2-4; TRBD2 matches at 9 bases. V dropped 7 bases and J dropped 12; count of bases not matched to a gene: 16. Germline CDR1 and CDR2: MDHEN and SYDVKM. This CDR3 region has 15 residues. For the CDR3, the DNA is TGTGCCAGCAATGCTAGCGGGACTCGGCTACACACTCAGTACTTC. It yields the protein CASNASGTRLHTQYF.

The chain is built from TRBV19 and TRBJ2-1; D is ambiguous. The CDR3 runs to 14 residues. Germline assignment: CDR1 LNHDA and CDR2 SQIVND (reference sequence). The ends were cut back, 6 bases at V and 10 bases at J, with 19 bases in the middle. This chain's CDR3 is CASSQAETGDEQFF. For the CDR3, the DNA is TGTGCCAGTAGCCAGGCCGAAACCGGCGACGAGCAGTTCTTC. Full variable domain (remainder filled in from reference TRBV19 and TRBJ2-1): DGGITQSPKYLFRKEGQNVTLSCEQNLNHDAMYWYRQDPGQGLRLIYYSQIVNDFQKGDIAEGYSVSREKKESFPLTVTSAQKNPTAFYLCASSQAETGDEQFFGPGTRLTVL.

Concerning this clonotype itself: The CDR3 carries no conserved terminal phenylalanine or tryptophan, so it likely arises from a read error. V usage is TRBV5-1 and J usage is TRBJ2-7, with D perhaps assigned TRBD1 or TRBD2 (6 bases each). Germline V gene lookup returns CDR1 SGHRS and CDR2 YFSETQ. CDR3 length equals 14 residues. The CDR3 region is CASSLGGGNHEQYL. CDR3 DNA sequence: TGCGCAAGCAGCTTGGGGGGCGGGAACCACGAGCAGTACTTA.

This clonotype appeared a few times. This chain links TRBV6-1 with TRBJ1-5, with D hard to call. CDR3 length: 14 amino acids. Trimming took 1 base from V and 5 from J, leaving 9 bases between them. CDR1 MNHNS and CDR2 SASEGT come from the germline V gene. Here the CDR3 reads CASSEGGNDQPQHF. The CDR3 nucleotides are TGTGCCAGCAGTGAAGGGGGAAATGATCAGCCCCAGCATTTT.

The gene calls are TRBV4-3 and TRBJ2-1; 7 bases agree with TRBD1. The germline gives CDR1 LGHNA, CDR2 YSLEER. V shed 0 bases and J 4 bases; nucleotides not matched to a gene: 6. This CDR3 spans 16 amino acids. The chain's CDR3 is CASSQDIGGHYNEQFF. CDR3 nucleotides: TGCGCCAGCAGCCAAGATATAGGGGGCCATTACAATGAGCAGTTCTTC.

Note on this clonotype: At one boundary the junction diverges from the germline segment, which might be a read error. The chain has TRBV4-2 and TRBJ2-3; D ambiguous. The V gene's germline CDR1 is LGHNA and CDR2 YNFKEQ. The CDR3 extends over 15 amino acids. As DNA, the CDR3 is TGTGCCAGGAGCCACAACTACACTAACACAGATACGCAGTATTTT. It translates to CARSHNYTNTDTQYF.

Remarks on this clonotype: Given the absence of the conserved phenylalanine or tryptophan at the CDR3 end, a read error is likely. CDR3 loop: CSMTSSSYKQYL. The CDR3 DNA reads as TGCAGCATGACTTCATCCTCCTACAAGCAGTACTTA. The genes are TRBV29-1 and TRBJ2-7; the D is unclear. The V gene's germline CDR1 is SQVTM and CDR2 ANQGSEA. The CDR3 runs 12 residues.

This clonotype came up a few times. V and J are TRBV6-1 and TRBJ1-5; D not certain. This CDR3 spans 15 amino acids. With 6 bases removed from V and 5 bases from J, the gap between germline ends came to 17 bases. Per germline, CDR1 MNHNS and CDR2 SASEGT. As DNA, the CDR3 is TGTGCCAGCAGAGTCTATCGAACCCGAGATCAGCCCCAGCATTTT. It codes for CASRVYRTRDQPQHF.

This clonotype has at least ten counts. V gene TRBV5-4 combines with J gene TRBJ1-2; 8 bases align to TRBD1. J was trimmed by 8 bases and V by 0 bases; bases with no gene match: 6. This CDR3 has 14 residues. CDR1 SGHNT and CDR2 YYREEE come from the germline V gene (reference sequence). The CDR3 nucleotides read TGTGCCAGCAGCTTGGAGGTCCAGGGGGCCGGCTACACCTTC. Residues: CASSLEVQGAGYTF.

A single count supports this clonotype. This chain connects TRBV29-1 to TRBJ2-3, with 9 positions matching TRBD2. From germline, CDR1 is SQVTM and CDR2 ANQGSEA. The CDR3 sequence is 15 residues long. The DNA for the CDR3 is TGCAGTGTCGGCGGCCTAGCGGGAAGAACAGATACGCAGTATTTT. Amino acids: CSVGGLAGRTDTQYF.

About this clonotype itself: One end of the junction does not line up with germline, which may come from a read error. V and J are TRBV10-3 and TRBJ2-2; D remains ambiguous. This CDR3 is built from 14 residues. CDR1 is ENHRY, CDR2 SYGVKD, per germline. CDR3 amino acids: CAIREWNYTGELFF. DNA of the CDR3: TGTGCCATCAGGGAGTGGAACTACACCGGGGAGCTGTTTTTT.

The sample holds many counts of this clonotype. The J gene is TRBJ2-1, the V gene TRBV5-1; TRBD2 aligns across 12 bases. V was pared by 4 bases and J by 0 bases, with 14 bases of the junction left unmatched. The V gene's germline CDR1 is SGHRS and CDR2 YFSETQ. The CDR3 totals 20 residues. The CDR3 DNA reads TGCGCCAGCAGCCAGAAACTACTAGCGGGAGGCCCCCGCTCCTACAATGAGCAGTTCTTC. This sequence encodes CASSQKLLAGGPRSYNEQFF.

The CDR3 loop is CASKDRGGSSYEQFF. In DNA form, the CDR3 reads TGTGCCAGCAAAGACAGGGGAGGGAGCTCCTACGAGCAGTTCTTC. The chain has TRBV12-3 or TRBV12-4 and TRBJ2-7, with D possibly TRBD1 on 8 matching bases. Near its end, the DNA agrees better with TRBJ2-1, so the J call may be wrong. The CDR3 is made up of 15 amino acids.

The chain carries TRBV6-6 and TRBJ2-7; the match to TRBD2 covers 9 bases. Germline assignment: CDR1 MNHNY and CDR2 SVGAGI (reference sequence). V lost 6 bases, J lost 4 bases, and 7 bases stayed unmatched. CDR3 length: 14 amino acids. Here the CDR3 DNA reads TGTGCCAGCAGGTCTAGCGGGATGTCATACGAGCAGTACTTC. This codes for CASRSSGMSYEQYF.

This clonotype has a count of ten or more. The chain links TRBV6-2 or TRBV6-3 to TRBJ2-7, with D perhaps being TRBD1 or TRBD2 (5 bases each). V was trimmed by 6 bases and J by 2 bases, leaving 17 bases between them. The length of the CDR3 is 15 residues. Germline CDR1 and CDR2: MNHEY and SVGEGT. The chain's CDR3 is CASRTNRDHTYEQYF. In nucleotides, the CDR3 is TGTGCCAGCAGGACGAACCGGGACCATACCTACGAGCAGTACTTC.

Of note for this clonotype: Given a much more abundant clone one base away, this may be a read error. V usage is TRBV5-1 and J usage is TRBJ1-2; the D gene is possibly TRBD1 (6 bases). V dropped 3 bases and J dropped 6 bases, with 36 bases sitting between them. Germline V gene sequence: CDR1 SGHRS, CDR2 YFSETQ. The CDR3 has 21 amino acids. Here the CDR3 DNA reads TGCGCCAGCAGCTCCCCTGGAGAACAGGGACCATCCCGCCGAGCACTCGATGGCTACACCTTC. It encodes CASSSPGEQGPSRRALDGYTF.

Concerning this clonotype itself: An end of the junction does not agree with germline; a read error may underlie this. The DNA of the CDR3 is TGTGCAAGCAGCTTGGGCATGGTGGAGGAGCAGTATTTC. It codes for CASSLGMVEEQYF. The V call is TRBV7-8, the J call TRBJ2-7; D may be TRBD2 (5 bases). This CDR3 has 13 amino acids. The germline CDR1 and CDR2 sequences are SGHVS and FQNEAQ.

Comment on this clonotype: An end of the junction does not agree with germline; a read error may underlie this. The V call is TRBV4-1, the J call TRBJ2-6; D perhaps matches TRBD1 (5 bases). CDR3 length equals 18 residues. Germline V gene data show CDR1 as MGHRA and CDR2 as YSYEKL. DNA of the CDR3: TGCGCCAGCAGCCAGACCCGCACAGGCCGCTCTGGGGCCAACGACCTGACTTTC. The encoded protein is CASSQTRTGRSGANDLTF.

In regard to this clonotype: A much larger clonotype is one base distant, so this may be a read error. J is TRBJ1-4 and V is TRBV5-1, with no clear D. Germline values: CDR1 SGHRS, CDR2 YFSETQ. Deletions cut 4 bases from V and 7 bases from J, with 14 bases between. The CDR3 runs to 14 residues. CDR3 sequence: CASSHSKYTEKLFF. The CDR3 bases are TGCGCCAGCAGCCATAGCAAATATACTGAAAAACTGTTTTTT. Variable domain in full (rest from reference TRBV5-1 and TRBJ1-4): KAGVTQTPRYLIKTRGQQVTLSCSPISGHRSVSWYQQTPGQGLQFLFEYFSETQRNKGNFPGRFSGRQFSNSRSEMNVSTLELGDSALYLCASSHSKYTEKLFFGSGTQLSVL.

This clonotype was counted a single time. The CDR3 does not end in the conserved phenylalanine or tryptophan, so this is likely a read error. The chain carries TRBV12-3 or TRBV12-4 and TRBJ2-5; 7 bases are shared with TRBD2. This CDR3 is built from 14 residues. J lost 10 bases, V lost 7 bases, and 15 bases had no gene match. The CDR3 bases are TGTGCCAGCATCCCCCGGGAGGATCTGTTGATCCAGTACTTA. Its protein is CASIPREDLLIQYL.

The genes are TRBV5-5 and TRBJ2-1; 11 bases are a match to TRBD2. Germline assignment: CDR1 SGHKS and CDR2 YYEKEE (reference sequence). Losses at the gene ends were 3 bases for V and 15 bases for J; bases not matched to a gene: 17. This CDR3 comprises 16 residues. The DNA for the CDR3 is TGTGCCAGCAGCTATCAGACTAGCGGGACATACAATGAACGGTTCTTC. It encodes CASSYQTSGTYNERFF.

Remarks on this clonotype: A much larger clone differs by one base, so this may be a read error. V gene TRBV6-2 or TRBV6-3 combines with J gene TRBJ1-1; D remains ambiguous. Per germline, CDR1 MNHEY and CDR2 SVGEGT. This CDR3 spans 11 amino acids. CDR3 sequence: CTTLLNTEAFF. CDR3 nucleotide sequence: TGTACCACCCTCCTGAACACTGAAGCTTTCTTT.